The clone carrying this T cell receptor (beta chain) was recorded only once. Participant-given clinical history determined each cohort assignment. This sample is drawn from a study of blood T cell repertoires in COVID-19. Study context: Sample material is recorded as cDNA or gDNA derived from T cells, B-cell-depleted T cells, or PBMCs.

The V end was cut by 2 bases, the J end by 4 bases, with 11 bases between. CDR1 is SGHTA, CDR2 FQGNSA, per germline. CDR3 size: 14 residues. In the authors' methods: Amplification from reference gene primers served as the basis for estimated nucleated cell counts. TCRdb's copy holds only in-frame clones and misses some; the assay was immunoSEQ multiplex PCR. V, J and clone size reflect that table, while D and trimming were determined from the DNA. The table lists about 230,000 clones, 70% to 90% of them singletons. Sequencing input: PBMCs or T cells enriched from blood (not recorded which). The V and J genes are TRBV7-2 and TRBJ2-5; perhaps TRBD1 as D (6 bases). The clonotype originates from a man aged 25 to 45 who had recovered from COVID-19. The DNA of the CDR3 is TGTGCCAGCAGCTTAATGACAGGACTAGAGACCCAGTACTTC. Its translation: CASSLMTGLETQYF.